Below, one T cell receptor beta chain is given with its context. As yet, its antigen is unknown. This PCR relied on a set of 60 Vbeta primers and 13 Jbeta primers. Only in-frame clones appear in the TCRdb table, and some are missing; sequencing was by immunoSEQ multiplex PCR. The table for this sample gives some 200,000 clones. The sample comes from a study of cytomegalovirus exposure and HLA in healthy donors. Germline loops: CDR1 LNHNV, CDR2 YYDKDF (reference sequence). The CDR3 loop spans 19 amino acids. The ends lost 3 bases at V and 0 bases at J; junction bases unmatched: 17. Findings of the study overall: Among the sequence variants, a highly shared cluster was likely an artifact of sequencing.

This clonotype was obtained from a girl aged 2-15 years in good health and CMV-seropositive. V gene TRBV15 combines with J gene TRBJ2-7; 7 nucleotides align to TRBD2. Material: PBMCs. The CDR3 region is CATSSHSGAFAPSSYEQYF. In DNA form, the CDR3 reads TGTGCCACCAGCAGTCACAGCGGGGCGTTCGCCCCGAGCTCCTACGAGCAGTACTTC. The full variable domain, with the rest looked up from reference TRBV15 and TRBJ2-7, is DAMVIQNPRYQVTQFGKPVTLSCSQTLNHNVMYWYQQKSSQAPKLLFHYYDKDFNNEADTPDNFQSRRPNTSFCFLDIRSPGLGDTAMYLCATSSHSGAFAPSSYEQYFGPGTRLTVT.